The subject of this entry is one T cell receptor (beta chain). Its matching antigen is unknown. This table comes from immunoSEQ multiplex PCR, and its TCRdb copy is limited to in-frame clones, with some not included. The sample records approximately 21,000 clones, 82% being singletons. This record comes from a study of neoadjuvant nivolumab and ipilimumab in lung cancer. Study observations and caveats: Only two of four nivolumab-treated tumors gained richness and clonality by surgery. A small number of samples were TCR sequenced. Resected tumors had greater TCR richness and clonality than uninvolved lung. Pretherapy blood TCR richness correlated positively with resected tumor richness.

Per germline, CDR1 SNHLY and CDR2 FYNNEI. The CDR3 is 14 residues long. Losses at the gene ends were 4 bases for V and 8 bases for J; bases not matched to a gene: 10. The material was peripheral blood, obtained before neoadjuvant nivolumab, alone or with ipilimumab. The chain employs TRBV2 and TRBJ2-5, with TRBD1 matching 7 bases. The receptor was derived from an adult with non-small cell lung cancer. The CDR3 region has the DNA TGTGCCAGCAGTGGGGATGGACAGGTCTTAACCCAGTACTTC. Translation gives CASSGDGQVLTQYF.